This T cell receptor beta chain was sequenced for a study of T-cell memory formation after mild COVID-19. Overall study results and limits: What remained unconfirmed was the SARS-CoV-2 specificity of second-wave clones peaking on day 37. The study found contracting CD4+ clones mainly in CM and EM and contracting CD8+ clones in EMRA.

The CDR3 has 15 residues. V lost 7 bases and J 2 bases, leaving 12 bases between the germline ends. In the case of this clonotype: As yet, its antigen is unknown.

TCRdb processed the 5' RACE reads anew with MiXCR; each CDR3 protein has one entry. Found here are 240,000 or so distinct CDR3 sequences, roughly 10% of them singletons; the top ten hold more than 20%. This chain links TRBV12-3 or TRBV12-4 with TRBJ2-6; D might be TRBD1 (6 bases). The sequence came from a man younger than 30 who had mild COVID-19 (a few samples of this study predate the infection). Cell type and time point are not known. Sequenced material: PBMCs or a T cell subset sorted from them (not recorded which). The CDR3: CASTSRGAGANVLTF. The CDR3 nucleotides are TGTGCCAGCACTAGCAGGGGCGCTGGGGCCAACGTCCTGACTTTC.